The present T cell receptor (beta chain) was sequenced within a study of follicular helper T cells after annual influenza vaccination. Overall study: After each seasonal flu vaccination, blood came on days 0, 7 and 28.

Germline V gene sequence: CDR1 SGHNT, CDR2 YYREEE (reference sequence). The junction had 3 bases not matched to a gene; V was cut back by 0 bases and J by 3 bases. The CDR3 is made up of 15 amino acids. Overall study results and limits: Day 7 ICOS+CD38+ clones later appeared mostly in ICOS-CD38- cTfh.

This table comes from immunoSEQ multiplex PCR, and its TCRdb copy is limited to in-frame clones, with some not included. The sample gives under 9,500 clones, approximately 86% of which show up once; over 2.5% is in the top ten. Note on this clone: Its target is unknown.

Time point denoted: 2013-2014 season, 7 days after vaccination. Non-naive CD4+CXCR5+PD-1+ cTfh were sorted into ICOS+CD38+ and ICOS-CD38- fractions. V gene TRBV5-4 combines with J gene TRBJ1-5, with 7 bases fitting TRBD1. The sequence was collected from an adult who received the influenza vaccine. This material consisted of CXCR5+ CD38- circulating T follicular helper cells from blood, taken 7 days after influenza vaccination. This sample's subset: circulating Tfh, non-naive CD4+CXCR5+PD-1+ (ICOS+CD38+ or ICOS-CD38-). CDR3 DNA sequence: TGTGCCAGCAGCTTGGGGGGGACAGACAATCAGCCCCAGCATTTT. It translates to CASSLGGTDNQPQHF.